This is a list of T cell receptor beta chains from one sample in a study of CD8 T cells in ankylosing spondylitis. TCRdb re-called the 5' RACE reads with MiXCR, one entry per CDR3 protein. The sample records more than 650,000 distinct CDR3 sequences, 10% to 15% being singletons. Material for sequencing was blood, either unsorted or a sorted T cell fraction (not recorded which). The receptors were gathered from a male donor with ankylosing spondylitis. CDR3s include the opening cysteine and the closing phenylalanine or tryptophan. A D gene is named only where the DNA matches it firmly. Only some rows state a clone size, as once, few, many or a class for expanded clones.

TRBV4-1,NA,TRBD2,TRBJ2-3,TGCGCCAGCAGCCAAGATTATTGGGGGACTAGCGGTCCCCCTCGCACAGATACGCAGTATTTT,CASSQDYWGTSGPPRTDTQYF
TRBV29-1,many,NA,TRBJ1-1,TGCAGCGTTGACCCCGTACGTGAAGCTTTCTTT,CSVDPVREAFF
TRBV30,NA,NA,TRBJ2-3,TGTGCCTGGAGTGTTTACACAGATACGCAGTATTTT,CAWSVYTDTQYF
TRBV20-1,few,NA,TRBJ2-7,TGCAGTGCTGTCTCTGGGGGGGCTTCCTACGAGCAGTACTTC,CSAVSGGASYEQYF
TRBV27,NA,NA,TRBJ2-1,TGTGCCAGCAGTTTACTCCATTACAATGAGCAGTTCTTC,CASSLLHYNEQFF
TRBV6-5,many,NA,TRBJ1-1,TGTGCCAGCAGTTACTGGAGGGACACTGAAGCTTTCTTT,CASSYWRDTEAFF
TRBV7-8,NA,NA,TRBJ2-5,TGTGCCAGCAGCTTCCTCCAGAGGATGGAGACCCAGTACTTC,CASSFLQRMETQYF
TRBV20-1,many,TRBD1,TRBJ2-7,TGCAGTGCTAGAGACCGGACAGGAGGGTACTTC,CSARDRTGGYF
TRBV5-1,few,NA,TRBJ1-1,TGCGCCAGCAGCTTGGGTACGGTTCACACTGAAGCTTTCTTT,CASSLGTVHTEAFF
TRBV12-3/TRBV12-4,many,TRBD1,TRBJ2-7,TGTGCCAGCAGACCCACAGGGGGTCACGAGCAGTACTTC,CASRPTGGHEQYF
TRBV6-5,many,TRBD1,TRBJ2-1,TGTGCCAGCAGTTTACGGAACAGGGGATACAATGAGCAGTTCTTC,CASSLRNRGYNEQFF
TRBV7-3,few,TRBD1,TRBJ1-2,TGTGCCAGCAGCCCCTCGACAGGGGCCGGAGGCTACACCTTC,CASSPSTGAGGYTF
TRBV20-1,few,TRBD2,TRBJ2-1,TGCAGTGCTCTTAGCGGGAGCGACACCTACAATGAGCAGTTCTTC,CSALSGSDTYNEQFF
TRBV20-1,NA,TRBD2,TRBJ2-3,TGCAGTGCTAGAGTCTCGATGGGGCGGGGGATAGATACGCAGTATTTT,CSARVSMGRGIDTQYF
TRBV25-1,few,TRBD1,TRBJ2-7,TGTGCCAGCGGGAGAGGACAGGGGAGGTACGAGCAGTACTTC,CASGRGQGRYEQYF
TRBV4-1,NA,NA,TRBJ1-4,TGCGCCAGCAGCCAAGAGGCCCAAAGGAATGAAAAACTGTTTTTT,CASSQEAQRNEKLFF
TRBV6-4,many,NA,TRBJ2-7,TGTGCCAGCAGTGCCAGGGACGGATACGAGCAGTACTTC,CASSARDGYEQYF
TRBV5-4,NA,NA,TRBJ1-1,TGTGCCAGCAGGAGATCGGCCGCTCTATGGCGGGATAACACTGAAGCTTTCTTT,CASRRSAALWRDNTEAFF
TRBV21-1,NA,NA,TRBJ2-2,TGTGCCAGCAGCAAATCCCCCAACACCGGGGAGCTGTTTTTT,CASSKSPNTGELFF
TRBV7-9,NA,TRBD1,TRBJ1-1,TGTGCCAGCAGCTTAGCAAAGGGGGCTTACCTTAACACTGAAGCTTTCTTT,CASSLAKGAYLNTEAFF
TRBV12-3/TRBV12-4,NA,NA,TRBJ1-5,TGTGCCAGCAGTTCCAGGGTTGCTCAGCCCCAGCATTTT,CASSSRVAQPQHF
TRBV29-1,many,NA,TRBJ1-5,TGCAGCGTTGAGTCGGCTGGGGCCCAGCATTTT,CSVESAGAQHF
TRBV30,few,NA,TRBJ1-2,TGTGCCTGGAGGCGGGGTTGGGATGGCTACACCTTC,CAWRRGWDGYTF
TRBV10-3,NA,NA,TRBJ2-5,TGTGCCATCAGTGAGGCTCTACACCAAGAGACCCAGTACTTC,CAISEALHQETQYF
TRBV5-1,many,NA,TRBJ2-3,TGCGCCAGCAGCTCTTCCCCGAGGTGGGCTACGCAGTATTTT,CASSSSPRWATQYF
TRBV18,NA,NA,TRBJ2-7,TGTGCCAGCTCACCTGGTTGGGGGCCCTCCTACGAGCAGTACTTC,CASSPGWGPSYEQYF
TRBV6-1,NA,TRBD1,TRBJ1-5,TGTGCCACCAGAACAGGGGACGGGAATCAGCCCCAGCATTTT,CATRTGDGNQPQHF